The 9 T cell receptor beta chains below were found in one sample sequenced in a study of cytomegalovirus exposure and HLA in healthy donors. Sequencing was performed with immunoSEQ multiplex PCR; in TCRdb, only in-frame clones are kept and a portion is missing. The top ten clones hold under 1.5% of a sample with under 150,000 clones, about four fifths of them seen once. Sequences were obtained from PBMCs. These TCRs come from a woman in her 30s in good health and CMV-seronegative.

The CDR3 nucleotides are TGCAGTGCACCAGGGTACGGCTACACCTTC. Its protein product is CSAPGYGYTF. The chain uses TRBV20-1 and TRBJ1-2, with a possible D match to TRBD1 (5 bases). The CDR3 runs 10 residues. Trimming took 6 bases from V and 8 from J, leaving 10 bases between them. Germline values: CDR1 DFQATT, CDR2 SNEGSKA (reference sequence).

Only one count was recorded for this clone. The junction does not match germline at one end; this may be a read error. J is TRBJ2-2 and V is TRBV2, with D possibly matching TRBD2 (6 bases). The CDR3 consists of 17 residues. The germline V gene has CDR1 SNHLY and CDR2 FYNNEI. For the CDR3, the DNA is TGTGCCAGCAGTTTCCGGGACGGAGGGTTTAGGACCGGGAAGCTGTTTTTT. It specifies CASSFRDGGFRTGKLFF.

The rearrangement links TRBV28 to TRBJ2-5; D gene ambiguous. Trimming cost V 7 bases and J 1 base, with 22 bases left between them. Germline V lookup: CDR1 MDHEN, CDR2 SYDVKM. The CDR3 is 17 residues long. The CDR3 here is CASTTPQGAIRQETQYF. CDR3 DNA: TGTGCCAGCACCACCCCCCAAGGAGCAATTCGCCAAGAGACCCAGTACTTC.

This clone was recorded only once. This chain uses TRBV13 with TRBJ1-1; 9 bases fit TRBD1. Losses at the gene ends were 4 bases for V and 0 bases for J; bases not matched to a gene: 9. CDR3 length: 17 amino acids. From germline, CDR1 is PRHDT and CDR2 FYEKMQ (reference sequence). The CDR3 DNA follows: TGTGCCAGCAGCTCCCTCCGGGACAGGGCTTTGAACACTGAAGCTTTCTTT. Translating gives CASSSLRDRALNTEAFF. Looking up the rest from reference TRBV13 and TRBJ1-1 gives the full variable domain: AAGVIQSPRHLIKEKRETATLKCYPIPRHDTVYWYQQGPGQDPQFLISFYEKMQSDKGSIPDRFSAQQFSDYHSELNMSSLELGDSALYFCASSSLRDRALNTEAFFGQGTRLTVV.

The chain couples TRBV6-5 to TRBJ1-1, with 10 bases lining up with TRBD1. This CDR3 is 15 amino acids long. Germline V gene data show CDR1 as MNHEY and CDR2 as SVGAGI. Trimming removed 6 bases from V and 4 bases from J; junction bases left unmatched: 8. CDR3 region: CASSRQGARGTEAFF. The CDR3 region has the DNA TGTGCCAGCAGCCGACAGGGGGCACGGGGCACTGAAGCTTTCTTT.

CDR3 DNA: TGTGCCAGCAGCCTGGACAGGGGGTACACTGAAGCTTTCTTT. Its translation is CASSLDRGYTEAFF. V is TRBV6-5 and J is TRBJ1-1; TRBD1 matches at 10 bases. With 6 bases clipped from V and 3 bases from J, the junction kept 4 bases outside the gene matches. Germline CDR1 and CDR2: MNHEY and SVGAGI. The length of the CDR3 is 14 residues.

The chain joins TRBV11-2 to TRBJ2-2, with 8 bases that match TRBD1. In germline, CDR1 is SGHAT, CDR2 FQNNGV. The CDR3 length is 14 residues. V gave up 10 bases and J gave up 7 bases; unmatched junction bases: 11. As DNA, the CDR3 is TGTGCCACCAATCAGGGGGCAAAGAACGGGGAGCTGTTTTTT. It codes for CATNQGAKNGELFF.

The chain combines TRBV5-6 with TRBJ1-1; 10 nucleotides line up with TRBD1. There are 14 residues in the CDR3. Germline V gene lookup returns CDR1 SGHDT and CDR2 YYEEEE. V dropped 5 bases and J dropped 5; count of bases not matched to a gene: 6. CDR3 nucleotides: TGTGCCAGCAGTTCCGGGACAGGGGTTACTGAAGCTTTCTTT. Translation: CASSSGTGVTEAFF.

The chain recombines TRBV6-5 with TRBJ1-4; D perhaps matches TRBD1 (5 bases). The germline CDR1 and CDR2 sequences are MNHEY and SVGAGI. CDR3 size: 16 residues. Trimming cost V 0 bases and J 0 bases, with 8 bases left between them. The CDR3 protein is CASSYSRVATNEKLFF. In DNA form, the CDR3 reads TGTGCCAGCAGTTACTCCAGGGTGGCAACTAATGAAAAACTGTTTTTT.